The 27 T cell receptor beta chains listed next were all sequenced from one sample in a study. MiXCR, run by TCRdb on the 5' RACE reads, gives a single entry per CDR3 protein. The sample contains tens of thousands of distinct CDR3 sequences, more than 25% of which appear only once. The material sequenced was naive CD4+ T cells sorted from blood. Subset given: naive CD4+ T cells, CD4+CD45RA+CD25-. The receptors come from a female donor with breast cancer.

In this sample, this clonotype turned up a few times. The V and J genes are TRBV7-3 and TRBJ2-1; maybe TRBD1 (6 bases). The CDR3 spans 15 residues. V was trimmed by 5 bases and J by 4 bases, leaving 15 bases between them. The V gene's germline CDR1 is SGHTA and CDR2 FQGTGA. CDR3 bases: TGTGCCAGCAGCCAATGGCAGGGGCAATACAATGAGCAGTTCTTC. It specifies CASSQWQGQYNEQFF.

About this clonotype itself: A clone one base away is much larger, so this may be a read error. The chain employs TRBV20-1 and TRBJ2-1; TRBD2 matches 8 bases. The CDR3 covers 15 residues. Germline assignment: CDR1 DFQATT and CDR2 SNEGSKA (reference sequence). Losses at the gene ends were 6 bases for V and 12 bases for J; bases not matched to a gene: 19. In DNA, the CDR3 is TGCAGTGCCGTCCTAACTAGCGGACCTGGGGATGGGCAGTTCTTC. Residues: CSAVLTSGPGDGQFF.

This clonotype was counted at least ten times. The chain couples TRBV6-1 to TRBJ1-5, with no clear D. CDR1 MNHNS and CDR2 SASEGT come from the germline V gene. The length of the CDR3 is 17 residues. The V gene lost 2 bases and the J gene lost 0 bases, with 14 bases spanning the gap. CDR3 in amino acids: CASSERRQILSNQPQHF. DNA of the CDR3: TGTGCCAGCAGTGAACGGAGGCAGATACTTAGCAATCAGCCCCAGCATTTT.

This clonotype was observed a single time. This sequence joins TRBV2 and TRBJ2-3, with D unclear. There are 15 residues in the CDR3. The ends were cut back, 3 bases at V and 0 bases at J, with 10 bases in the middle. Germline CDR1 SNHLY, CDR2 FYNNEI. CDR3 in DNA: TGTGCCAGCAGTGATCAGGCGGCTAGCACAGATACGCAGTATTTT. This codes for CASSDQAASTDTQYF. The whole variable domain, remainder taken from reference TRBV2 and TRBJ2-3, is EPEVTQTPSHQVTQMGQEVILRCVPISNHLYFYWYRQILGQKVEFLVSFYNNEISEKSEIFDDQFSVERPDGSNFTLKIRSTKLEDSAMYFCASSDQAASTDTQYFGPGTRLTVL.

About this clonotype: Mismatch with germline at one junction end may stem from a read error. V gene TRBV18 combines with J gene TRBJ1-2, with TRBD1 matching over 7 bases. The CDR3 consists of 15 residues. CDR1 KGHSH and CDR2 LQKENI come from the germline V gene. In DNA form, the CDR3 reads TGTGCCAACTCACCAGGGGGTCGACGGAACTATGGCTACACCTTC. Translated: CANSPGGRRNYGYTF.

The table lists this clonotype with a few counts. The V gene is TRBV5-1, the J gene TRBJ2-2, with 10 positions matching TRBD2. The ends lost 5 bases at V and 4 bases at J; junction bases unmatched: 5. Germline V gene lookup returns CDR1 SGHRS and CDR2 YFSETQ. CDR3 length: 15 amino acids. The CDR3 sequence is CASRGPSGSTGELFF. The CDR3 nucleotides read TGCGCCAGCAGGGGACCTAGCGGGAGCACCGGGGAGCTGTTTTTT.

This sequence joins TRBV7-9 and TRBJ2-7; 7 nucleotides align to TRBD2. Trimming cost V 1 base and J 5 bases; bases outside gene matches: 8. The CDR3 totals 15 residues. The germline gives CDR1 SEHNR, CDR2 FQNEAQ (reference sequence). CDR3 residues: CASSLVTAGSDEQYF. CDR3 nucleotides: TGTGCCAGCAGCTTAGTAACAGCGGGAAGCGACGAGCAGTACTTC.

This clonotype turned up a few times. This chain uses TRBV30 with TRBJ1-1; 11 bases line up with TRBD1. CDR1 is GTSNPN, CDR2 SVGIG, per germline (reference sequence). The CDR3 length is 12 residues. Losses at the gene ends were 8 bases for V and 1 base for J; bases not matched to a gene: 0. CDR3 in amino acids: CAGQGANTEAFF. The DNA for the CDR3 is TGTGCCGGACAGGGGGCGAACACTGAAGCTTTCTTT.

The sample holds many counts of this clonotype. The rearrangement uses TRBV6-4 and TRBJ2-2; D is uncertain. The V and J ends lost 1 base and 6 bases respectively, with 3 bases between them. The germline V gene encodes CDR1 MRHNA and CDR2 SNTAGT. The CDR3 extends over 12 amino acids. The CDR3 DNA is TGTGCCAGCAGTGACTGGCCCGGGGAGCTGTTTTTT. Its protein is CASSDWPGELFF.

The CDR3 region is CASSLYPRTGDYNEQFF. In nucleotides, the CDR3 is TGTGCCAGCAGCTTATACCCACGGACAGGGGACTACAATGAGCAGTTCTTC. This chain connects TRBV7-8 to TRBJ2-1; 9 bases align to TRBD1. Germline trimming cut 2 bases from V and 3 bases from J; bases unmatched to any gene: 8. The germline gives CDR1 SGHVS, CDR2 FQNEAQ. The CDR3 loop spans 17 amino acids.

This clonotype was observed a handful of times. J is TRBJ2-1 and V is TRBV20-1; possibly TRBD2 for D (5 bases). V lost 3 bases and J 3 bases, leaving 15 bases between the germline ends. The CDR3 is made up of 15 amino acids. The germline gives CDR1 DFQATT, CDR2 SNEGSKA (reference sequence). CDR3 protein: CSASSLSGDYNEQFF. For the CDR3, the DNA is TGCAGTGCTAGTTCTTTGAGCGGAGACTACAATGAGCAGTTCTTC.

This clonotype was seen more than once but under ten times. The chain employs TRBV6-1 and TRBJ1-1; the match to TRBD1 covers 8 bases. The J segment lost 0 bases and the V segment lost 5 bases, leaving 2 bases of the junction unmatched. This CDR3 has 14 amino acids. Germline CDR1 MNHNS, CDR2 SASEGT. CDR3 DNA sequence: TGTGCCAGCAGTACCAGGGGGCTGAACACTGAAGCTTTCTTT. Its translation: CASSTRGLNTEAFF.

This clonotype was seen a few times. This chain joins TRBV27 and TRBJ2-1; TRBD2 aligns across 12 bases. V lost 5 bases to trimming and J lost 4 bases; unmatched junction nucleotides: 15. Germline lookup yields CDR1 MNHEY and CDR2 SMNVEV (reference sequence). The CDR3 length is 19 residues. CDR3 sequence (DNA): TGTGCCAGCAGTACTCACCTACTAGCGGGAGGTCCGAGTTACAATGAGCAGTTCTTC. Protein: CASSTHLLAGGPSYNEQFF.

The genes are TRBV29-1 and TRBJ2-1, with 10 bases aligning to TRBD1. This CDR3 contains 14 residues. Germline V CDR1 and CDR2: SQVTM, ANQGSEA. Germline trimming cut 6 bases from V and 0 bases from J; bases unmatched to any gene: 2. The CDR3 loop reads CSVRQGASYNEQFF. The CDR3 region has the DNA TGCAGCGTGAGACAGGGGGCCTCCTACAATGAGCAGTTCTTC.

In regard to this clonotype: The junction shows a germline mismatch at one end, possibly a read error. This chain joins TRBV7-7 and TRBJ2-5; 8 positions match TRBD1. The CDR3 runs to 16 residues. The germline CDR1 and CDR2 sequences are SSHAT and FNYEAQ (reference sequence). The CDR3 DNA follows: TGTGCCGGCAGCCCGGGGACAGGCGGAGTAGGGGAGACCCAGTACTTC. Amino acids: CAGSPGTGGVGETQYF.

Turning to this clonotype: This CDR3 is missing its conserved last phenylalanine or tryptophan, likely due to a read error. The chain combines TRBV4-2 with TRBJ1-1, with TRBD1 identical over 10 bases. The CDR3 covers 15 residues. Germline CDR1 and CDR2: LGHNA and YNFKEQ. J was trimmed by 4 bases and V by 1 base; bases with no gene match: 3. The CDR3, as DNA: TGTGCCAGCAGCCAAGGACAGGGGGCTCGCACTGAAGCTTTCTTA. This translates into CASSQGQGARTEAFL.

V is TRBV5-1 and J is TRBJ2-1; 10 bases agree with TRBD1. In germline, CDR1 is SGHRS, CDR2 YFSETQ. The CDR3 contains 14 residues. Unmatched junction bases numbered 8, after V lost 7 bases and J lost 7 bases. CDR3 sequence reads: CASSGTGVANEQFF. CDR3 coding DNA: TGCGCCAGCTCCGGGACAGGGGTGGCAAATGAGCAGTTCTTC.

This clonotype came up many times. This rearrangement joins TRBV6-2 or TRBV6-3 to TRBJ1-1; D is unclear. Germline CDR1 and CDR2: MNHEY and SVGEGT. V was trimmed by 2 bases and J by 1 base, leaving 5 bases between them. The CDR3 loop spans 13 amino acids. The CDR3 here is CASSYGENTEAFF. The CDR3 DNA sequence: TGTGCCAGCAGTTACGGGGAGAACACTGAAGCTTTCTTT.

The chain carries TRBV5-5 and TRBJ1-5; weak D call: TRBD1 (5 bases). The CDR3 contains 14 residues. Trimming pared 1 base from V and 3 bases from J, leaving 8 bases between. Germline V gene lookup returns CDR1 SGHKS and CDR2 YYEKEE (reference sequence). CDR3 sequence: CASSLTGINQPQHF. CDR3 sequence (DNA): TGTGCCAGCAGCTTGACAGGTATCAATCAGCCCCAGCATTTT.

This clonotype showed up just a few times. The rearrangement links TRBV15 to TRBJ1-5; D is unclear. V lost 0 bases and J lost 2, with 5 bases in between. The CDR3 runs to 14 residues. Germline V CDR1 and CDR2: LNHNV, YYDKDF (reference sequence). This CDR3 is CATSREAGNQPQHF. DNA of the CDR3: TGTGCCACCAGCAGAGAGGCGGGCAATCAGCCCCAGCATTTT.

This clonotype was counted ten times or more. This chain links TRBV20-1 with TRBJ2-5; perhaps D is TRBD1 or TRBD2 (6 bases each). The germline V and J ends were trimmed by 6 bases and 9 bases, with 20 bases remaining between them. The CDR3 sequence is 13 residues long. In germline, CDR1 is DFQATT, CDR2 SNEGSKA (reference sequence). CDR3 sequence: CSASGSLGGSQYF. The CDR3 coding sequence is TGCAGTGCGTCCGGGTCCTTGGGGGGCTCCCAGTACTTC.

This clonotype was observed a handful of times. Mismatch with germline at one junction end may stem from a read error. The chain uses TRBV4-1 and TRBJ2-2; possibly TRBD1 for D (6 bases). This CDR3 has 14 residues. Germline CDR1 is MGHRA and CDR2 is YSYEKL. This CDR3 reads CASSLRGTTGEPFF. The CDR3, as DNA: TGCGCCAGCAGCCTTAGGGGGACCACCGGGGAGCCGTTTTTT.

The CDR3 nucleotides read TGTGCCAGCAGTCAGTACAATGAGCAGTTCTTC. It translates to CASSQYNEQFF. The rearrangement links TRBV5-6 to TRBJ2-1; no firm D call. This CDR3 is 11 amino acids long. Trimming took 5 bases from V and 4 from J, leaving 4 bases between them. CDR1 and CDR2 (germline): SGHDT, YYEEEE.

This clonotype was seen a few times. The gene calls are TRBV4-1 and TRBJ2-7; D is possibly TRBD1 (5 bases). CDR3 length equals 14 residues. V lost 2 bases, J lost 0 bases, and 8 bases lay in between. Germline values: CDR1 MGHRA, CDR2 YSYEKL. CDR3 sequence: CASSQTQGSYEQYF. CDR3 bases: TGCGCCAGCAGCCAAACGCAGGGCTCCTACGAGCAGTACTTC.

This clonotype was counted a few times. V usage is TRBV4-2 and J usage is TRBJ2-1, with D possibly being TRBD1 (6 bases). Germline V gene data show CDR1 as LGHNA and CDR2 as YNFKEQ. The V gene lost 4 bases and the J gene lost 6 bases, with 16 bases spanning the gap. CDR3 length equals 15 residues. The chain's CDR3 is CASSPFRGDTNEQFF. CDR3 nucleotides: TGTGCCAGCAGCCCCTTTCGTGGGGACACCAATGAGCAGTTCTTC.

This clonotype came up a few times. This chain links TRBV5-1 with TRBJ2-2; D ambiguous. Germline CDR1 is SGHRS and CDR2 is YFSETQ. Trimming cost V 0 bases and J 1 base, with 7 bases left between them. The CDR3 is 15 residues long. The CDR3, as DNA: TGCGCCAGCAGCTTGGCGGGCTTGAACACCGGGGAGCTGTTTTTT. Translation gives CASSLAGLNTGELFF. Together with reference TRBV5-1 and TRBJ2-2, the CDR3 gives the full variable domain: KAGVTQTPRYLIKTRGQQVTLSCSPISGHRSVSWYQQTPGQGLQFLFEYFSETQRNKGNFPGRFSGRQFSNSRSEMNVSTLELGDSALYLCASSLAGLNTGELFFGEGSRLTVL.

This clonotype was seen ten or more times. The genes are TRBV24-1 and TRBJ2-3; TRBD2 matches at 13 bases. Germline trimming cut 0 bases from V and 4 bases from J; bases unmatched to any gene: 0. Germline CDR1 reads KGHDR; CDR2 reads SFDVKD. The CDR3 totals 16 residues. The CDR3 DNA sequence: TGTGCCACCAGTGATTTGGGACTAGCGGGAGCAGATACGCAGTATTTT. Its protein product is CATSDLGLAGADTQYF.